The sequence of this TCR beta chain was determined in a study of Ad26.COV2.S vaccination and SARS-CoV-2 variants. Study at large: Participants got Ad26.COV2.S intramuscularly, once or twice 56 days apart. Study-level points and caveats: Vaccinated individuals (as opposed to placebo recipients) had higher spike-specific TCR breadth.

The repertoire was sequenced with immunoSEQ multiplex PCR; TCRdb's copy has only in-frame clones and lacks some. The profile shows about 350,000 clones, about nine tenths of them singletons. As to this clone: Its specificity is not known.

The CDR3 is 14 residues long. V shed 3 bases and J 1 base; nucleotides not matched to a gene: 3. CDR1 is SGDLS, CDR2 YYNGEE, per germline. Treatment meaning: about 20 received Ad26.COV2.S at low or high dose, single or two shots; about 5 received placebo; per-sample allocation not given. The study sampled participants on day 63 after the first vaccine or placebo injection. The rearrangement links TRBV9 to TRBJ2-7; 8 bases align to TRBD1. The source is a person aged 18-60 years who received the Ad26.COV2.S COVID-19 vaccine or a placebo. Sequencing used peripheral blood, obtained in a trial of Ad26.COV2.S vaccine versus placebo. The CDR3 DNA follows: TGTGCCAGCAGCGCGGGACAGGCGTCCTACGAGCAGTACTTC. Its translation: CASSAGQASYEQYF.